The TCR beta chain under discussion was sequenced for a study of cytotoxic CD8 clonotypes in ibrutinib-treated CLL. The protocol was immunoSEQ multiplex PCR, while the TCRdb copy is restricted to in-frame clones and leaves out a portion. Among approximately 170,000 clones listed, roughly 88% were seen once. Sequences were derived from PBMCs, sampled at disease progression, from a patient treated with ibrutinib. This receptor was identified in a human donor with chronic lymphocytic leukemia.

CDR3 protein: CASSPWTGDGNTIYF. The CDR3 nucleotides are TGTGCCAGTAGTCCTTGGACAGGGGATGGAAACACCATATATTTT. This chain links TRBV19 with TRBJ1-3; 9 bases fit TRBD1. Trimming at V came to 5 bases and at J to 3 bases, leaving 5 bases not matched to a gene. CDR3 length equals 15 residues. Germline loops: CDR1 LNHDA, CDR2 SQIVND (reference sequence).